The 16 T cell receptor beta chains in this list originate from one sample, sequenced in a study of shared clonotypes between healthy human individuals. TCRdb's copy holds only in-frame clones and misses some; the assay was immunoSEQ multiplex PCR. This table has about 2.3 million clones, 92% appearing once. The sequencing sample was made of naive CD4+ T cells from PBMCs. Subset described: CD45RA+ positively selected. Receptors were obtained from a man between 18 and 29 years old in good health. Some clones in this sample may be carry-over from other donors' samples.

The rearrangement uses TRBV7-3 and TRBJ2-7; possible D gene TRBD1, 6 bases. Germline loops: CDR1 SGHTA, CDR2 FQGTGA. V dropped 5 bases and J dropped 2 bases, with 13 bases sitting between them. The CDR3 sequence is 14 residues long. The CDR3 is CASSAPGETYEQYF. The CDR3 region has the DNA TGTGCCAGCAGCGCCCCAGGGGAAACCTACGAGCAGTACTTC.

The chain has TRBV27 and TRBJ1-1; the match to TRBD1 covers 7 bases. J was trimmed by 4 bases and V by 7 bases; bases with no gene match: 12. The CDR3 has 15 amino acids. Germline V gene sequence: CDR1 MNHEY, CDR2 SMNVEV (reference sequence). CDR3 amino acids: CASKGQPEGRTEAFF. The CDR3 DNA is TGTGCCAGCAAGGGACAGCCCGAGGGGCGCACTGAAGCTTTCTTT.

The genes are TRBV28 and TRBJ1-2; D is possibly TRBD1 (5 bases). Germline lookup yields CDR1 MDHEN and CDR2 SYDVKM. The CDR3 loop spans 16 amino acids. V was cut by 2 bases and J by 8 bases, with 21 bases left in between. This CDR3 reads CASSLVDQGFLIGYTF. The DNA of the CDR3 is TGTGCCAGCAGTTTAGTAGATCAGGGATTCCTCATAGGCTACACCTTC.

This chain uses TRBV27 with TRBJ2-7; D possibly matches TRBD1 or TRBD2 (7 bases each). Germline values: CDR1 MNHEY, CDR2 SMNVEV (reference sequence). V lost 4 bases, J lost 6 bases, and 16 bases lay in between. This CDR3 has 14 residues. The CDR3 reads CASSWQGGPTEQYF. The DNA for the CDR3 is TGTGCCAGCAGTTGGCAGGGGGGGCCGACCGAGCAGTACTTC.

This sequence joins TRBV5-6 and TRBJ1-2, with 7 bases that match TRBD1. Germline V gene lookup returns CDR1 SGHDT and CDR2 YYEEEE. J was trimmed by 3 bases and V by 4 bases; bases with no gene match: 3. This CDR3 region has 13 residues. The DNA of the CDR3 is TGTGCCAGCAGCAAGGACAGGTACTATGGCTACACCTTC. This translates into CASSKDRYYGYTF.

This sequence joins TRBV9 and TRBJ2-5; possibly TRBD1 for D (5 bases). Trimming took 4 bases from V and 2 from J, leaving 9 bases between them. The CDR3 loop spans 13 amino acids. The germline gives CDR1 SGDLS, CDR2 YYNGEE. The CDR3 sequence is CASSSRTQETQYF. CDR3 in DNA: TGTGCCAGCAGCTCCCGGACACAAGAGACCCAGTACTTC.

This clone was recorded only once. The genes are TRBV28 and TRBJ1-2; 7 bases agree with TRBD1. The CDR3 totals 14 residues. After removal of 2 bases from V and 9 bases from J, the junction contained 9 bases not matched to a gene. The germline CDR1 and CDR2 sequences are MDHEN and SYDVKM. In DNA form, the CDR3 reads TGTGCCAGCAGTTTAGAGGGGGCGGTGCAGAGCTACACCTTC. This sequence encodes CASSLEGAVQSYTF.

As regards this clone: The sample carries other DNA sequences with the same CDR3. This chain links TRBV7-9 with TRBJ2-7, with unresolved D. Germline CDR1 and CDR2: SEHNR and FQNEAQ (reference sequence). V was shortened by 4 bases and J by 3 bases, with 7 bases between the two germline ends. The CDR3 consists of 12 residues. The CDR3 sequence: CASSSVGYEQYF. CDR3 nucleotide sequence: TGTGCCAGCAGCTCGGTCGGCTACGAGCAGTACTTC.

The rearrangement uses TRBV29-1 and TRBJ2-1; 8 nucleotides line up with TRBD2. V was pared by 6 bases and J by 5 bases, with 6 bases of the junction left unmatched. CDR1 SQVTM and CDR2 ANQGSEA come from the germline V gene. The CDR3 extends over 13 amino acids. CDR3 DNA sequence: TGCAGCGTAGGGGTAGCGGGACACAATGAGCAGTTCTTC. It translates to CSVGVAGHNEQFF.

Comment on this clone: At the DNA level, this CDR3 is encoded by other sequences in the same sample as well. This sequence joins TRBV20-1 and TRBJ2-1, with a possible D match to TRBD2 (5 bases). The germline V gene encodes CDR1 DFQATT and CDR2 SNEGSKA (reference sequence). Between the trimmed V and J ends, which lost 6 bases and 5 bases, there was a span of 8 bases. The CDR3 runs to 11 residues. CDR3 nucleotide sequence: TGCAGTGCGCGGGCTAACAATGAGCAGTTCTTC. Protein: CSARANNEQFF.

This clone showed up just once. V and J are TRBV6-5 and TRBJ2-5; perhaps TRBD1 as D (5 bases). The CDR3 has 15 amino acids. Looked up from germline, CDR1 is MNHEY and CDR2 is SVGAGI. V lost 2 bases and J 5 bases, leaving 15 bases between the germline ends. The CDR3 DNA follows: TGTGCCAGCAGTTACAGGAAGACAGCAGGGGAGACCCAGTACTTC. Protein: CASSYRKTAGETQYF.

CDR3 sequence (DNA): TGTGCCGGGGGTTCCCGGTGGGGCTATGGCTACACCTTC. It is translated as CAGGSRWGYGYTF. V gene TRBV6-1 combines with J gene TRBJ1-2; D possibly corresponds to TRBD1 (5 bases). CDR1 and CDR2 from the germline V gene are MNHNS and SASEGT. The CDR3 totals 13 residues. With 11 bases removed from V and 4 bases from J, the gap between germline ends came to 17 bases.

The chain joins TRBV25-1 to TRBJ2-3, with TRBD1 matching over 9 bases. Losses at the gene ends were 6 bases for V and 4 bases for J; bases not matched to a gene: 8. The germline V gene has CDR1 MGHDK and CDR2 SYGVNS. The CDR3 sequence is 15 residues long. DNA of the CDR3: TGTGCCAGCAGGCCCCGGGACAGGGACGCAGATACGCAGTATTTT. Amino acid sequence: CASRPRDRDADTQYF.

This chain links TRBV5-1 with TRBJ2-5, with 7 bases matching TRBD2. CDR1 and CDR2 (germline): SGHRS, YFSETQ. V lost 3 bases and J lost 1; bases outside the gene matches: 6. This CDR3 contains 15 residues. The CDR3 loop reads CASSSLTSSQETQYF. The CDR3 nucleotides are TGCGCCAGCAGCTCCCTGACTAGCAGCCAAGAGACCCAGTACTTC.

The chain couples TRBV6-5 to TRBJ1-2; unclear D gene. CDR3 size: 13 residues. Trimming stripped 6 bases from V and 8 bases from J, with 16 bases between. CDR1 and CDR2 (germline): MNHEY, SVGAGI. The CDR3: CASSPPGPPGYTF. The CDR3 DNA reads TGTGCCAGCAGCCCACCAGGTCCGCCGGGCTACACCTTC.

CDR3 nucleotides: TGTGCCAGCAGCTTAGCCAGGTCCGCTCTCAATGAGCAGTTCTTC. Its translation is CASSLARSALNEQFF. The V and J genes are TRBV11-3 and TRBJ2-1; no definite D call. The CDR3 covers 15 residues. CDR1 and CDR2 (germline): SGHNT, YENEEA. V gave up 1 base and J gave up 6 bases, with 13 bases separating them.